Listed here are 10 T cell receptor beta chains from one sample, sequenced in a study of identical twins. TCRdb fed the 5' RACE reads into MiXCR, producing one record per CDR3 protein. The data show 420,000 or so distinct CDR3 sequences, less than 20% seen once. The sample consisted of naive T cells sorted from blood. These receptors were collected from a man aged 45-65 years in good health.

The CDR3: CSASPGFVEQYF. The CDR3 bases are TGCAGTGCTAGCCCAGGTTTCGTCGAGCAGTACTTC. The chain links TRBV20-1 to TRBJ2-7; no reliable D call. The length of the CDR3 is 12 residues. Germline V gene lookup returns CDR1 DFQATT and CDR2 SNEGSKA (reference sequence). The ends were cut back, 3 bases at V and 6 bases at J, with 12 bases in the middle.

The chain combines TRBV6-2 or TRBV6-3 with TRBJ1-5; 7 positions match TRBD1. Germline-derived CDR1 and CDR2 are MNHEY and SVGEGT. The CDR3 totals 15 residues. V lost 5 bases, J lost 3 bases, and 7 bases stayed unmatched. For the CDR3, the DNA is TGTGCCAGCAGTCATCCAGGGGGGTTCAATCAGCCCCAGCATTTT. Translated: CASSHPGGFNQPQHF.

This clonotype was seen many times. The rearrangement joins TRBV29-1 to TRBJ2-7, with 9 nucleotides matching TRBD1. This CDR3 region has 12 residues. The junction had 8 bases not matched to a gene; V was cut back by 5 bases and J by 9 bases. Germline assignment: CDR1 SQVTM and CDR2 ANQGSEA. The CDR3 loop reads CSVLDRGLLQYF. In DNA, the CDR3 is TGCAGCGTTCTGGACAGGGGTTTATTGCAGTACTTC.

This clonotype was detected ten times or more. V and J are TRBV6-1 and TRBJ1-4; maybe TRBD1 (6 bases). The CDR3 sequence is 13 residues long. The germline V gene has CDR1 MNHNS and CDR2 SASEGT. V dropped 8 bases and J dropped 8 bases, with 15 bases sitting between them. The CDR3 region is CASLNREGEKLFF. CDR3 coding DNA: TGTGCCAGCTTAAACAGGGAAGGCGAAAAACTGTTTTTT.

This clonotype was detected only a few times. The rearrangement joins TRBV4-3 to TRBJ1-1; D is unresolved. CDR1 and CDR2 from the germline V gene are LGHNA and YSLEER. The CDR3 has 13 residues. V was trimmed by 4 bases and J by 5 bases, leaving 11 bases between them. CDR3 sequence (DNA): TGCGCCAGCAGCCCCGGAGGTAGGACTGAAGCTTTCTTT. It encodes CASSPGGRTEAFF.

J is TRBJ2-3 and V is TRBV11-2; TRBD2 aligns across 11 bases. The germline gives CDR1 SGHAT, CDR2 FQNNGV. The CDR3 consists of 16 residues. With V trimmed by 2 bases and J by 1 base, 2 bases remained unmatched. The CDR3: CASSLRGLAGTDTQYF. As DNA, the CDR3 is TGTGCCAGCAGCTTACGGGGACTAGCGGGCACAGATACGCAGTATTTT.

This chain joins TRBV11-2 and TRBJ2-2; 9 bases map to TRBD2. The V segment lost 6 bases and the J segment 3 bases; nucleotides outside the gene matches: 17. Per germline, CDR1 SGHAT and CDR2 FQNNGV. This CDR3 is built from 19 residues. The CDR3 is CASRTRWLAGPFDTGELFF. As DNA, the CDR3 is TGTGCCAGCAGAACCCGGTGGCTAGCGGGACCGTTTGACACCGGGGAGCTGTTTTTT.

At least ten counts were recorded for this clonotype. The chain combines TRBV5-1 with TRBJ2-5; a weak D match, TRBD1 (6 bases). CDR1 and CDR2 (germline): SGHRS, YFSETQ. CDR3 length equals 15 residues. V was shortened by 4 bases and J by 2 bases, with 15 bases between the two germline ends. The CDR3 bases are TGCGCCAGCAGCCAGCAGCCTGGGACACAAGAGACCCAGTACTTC. Protein: CASSQQPGTQETQYF.

This chain joins TRBV20-1 and TRBJ1-5; D remains ambiguous. The germline CDR1 and CDR2 sequences are DFQATT and SNEGSKA (reference sequence). V lost 5 bases and J 2 bases, leaving 16 bases between the germline ends. CDR3 length: 15 residues. In DNA, the CDR3 is TGCAGTGCTCACGGGAGAAATCATGGCAATCAGCCCCAGCATTTT. Translation gives CSAHGRNHGNQPQHF.

The rearrangement uses TRBV2 and TRBJ2-6; possibly TRBD1 for D (5 bases). V was cut by 3 bases and J by 0 bases, with 9 bases left in between. CDR1 and CDR2 from the germline V gene are SNHLY and FYNNEI. The CDR3 is made up of 16 amino acids. CDR3 DNA: TGTGCCAGCAGTGATACGACAGCCTCTGGGGCCAACGTCCTGACTTTC. Translated: CASSDTTASGANVLTF.